These 26 T cell receptor beta chains originate from one sample sequenced in a study of T cell repertoires in cytomegalovirus infection. These TCRs' antigens remain unknown. Via MiXCR, TCRdb re-called the reads, giving one row per CDR3 protein. The table lists 200,000 to 250,000 distinct CDR3 sequences, around 40% of them singletons. The sequencing used CD8+ T cells from cultured PBMCs, collected from culture after CMV antigen stimulation. The receptors derive from a human donor in good health (CMV status not recorded). Some clones in this sample may be carry-over from other donors' samples.

DNA for the CDR3: TGTGCCAGCAGCTCGAGGACGGAGAGCTCCTATAATTCACCCCTCCACTTT. This sequence encodes CASSSRTESSYNSPLHF. This chain links TRBV5-6 with TRBJ1-6; D unclear. This CDR3 contains 17 residues. The V gene lost 3 bases and the J gene lost 0 bases, with 13 bases spanning the gap. Looked up from germline, CDR1 is SGHDT and CDR2 is YYEEEE.

This clonotype occurred once. V gene TRBV20-1 combines with J gene TRBJ1-2; D is ambiguous. This CDR3 has 15 amino acids. Germline CDR1 and CDR2: DFQATT and SNEGSKA (reference sequence). Deletions cut 1 base from V and 9 bases from J, with 21 bases between. CDR3 sequence: CSARVAATTFYCYTF. The CDR3 coding sequence is TGCAGTGCTAGAGTGGCTGCGACAACCTTTTATTGCTACACCTTC.

This clonotype was picked up many times. This sequence joins TRBV7-3 and TRBJ2-2, with D possibly TRBD1 on 5 matching bases. Between the trimmed V and J ends, which lost 6 bases and 3 bases, there was a span of 11 bases. The CDR3 totals 14 residues. Germline V gives CDR1 SGHTA, CDR2 FQGTGA. This CDR3 is CASSPGADTGELFF. The CDR3 DNA reads TGTGCCAGCAGTCCTGGGGCCGACACCGGGGAGCTGTTTTTT. The whole variable domain, remainder taken from reference TRBV7-3 and TRBJ2-2, is GAGVSQTPSNKVTEKGKYVELRCDPISGHTALYWYRQSLGQGPEFLIYFQGTGAADDSGLPNDRFFAVRPEGSVSTLKIQRTERGDSAVYLCASSPGADTGELFFGEGSRLTVL.

This chain uses TRBV7-8 with TRBJ1-6; D unresolved. Germline lookup yields CDR1 SGHVS and CDR2 FQNEAQ. The CDR3 totals 14 residues. Trimming took off 3 bases at V and 7 bases at J, with 10 bases between the two ends. As DNA, the CDR3 is TGTGCCAGCAGCTTGGGCACAGAAAATTCACCCCTCCACTTT. It yields the protein CASSLGTENSPLHF.

The chain recombines TRBV28 with TRBJ2-1, with 10 nucleotides matching TRBD2. The CDR3 loop spans 19 amino acids. V shed 5 bases, J shed 4 bases, and the junction held 17 bases outside the gene matches. Germline CDR1 is MDHEN and CDR2 is SYDVKM. The CDR3 DNA follows: TGTGCCAGCAGTACCGGATTCAGGACTAGCGGAGGAACTTACAATGAGCAGTTCTTC. This codes for CASSTGFRTSGGTYNEQFF.

This clonotype was seen a handful of times. The chain is built from TRBV28 and TRBJ2-3; 13 bases are shared with TRBD2. The length of the CDR3 is 17 residues. Germline V CDR1 and CDR2: MDHEN, SYDVKM. The V gene end was trimmed by 4 bases and the J gene end by 9 bases; junction bases not matched to a gene: 13. CDR3 in DNA: TGTGCCAGCAGTTCCCGCCGGACTAGCGGGGGCCCGGGGACGCAGTATTTT. It specifies CASSSRRTSGGPGTQYF.

This clonotype has just a few counts. V and J are TRBV11-2 and TRBJ2-7, with a tentative D call TRBD1 (5 bases). Looked up from germline, CDR1 is SGHAT and CDR2 is FQNNGV. The CDR3 covers 15 residues. Trimming stripped 0 bases from V and 0 bases from J, with 9 bases between. DNA for the CDR3: TGTGCCAGCAGCTTAGATACAGGCCGCTCCTACGAGCAGTACTTC. It is translated as CASSLDTGRSYEQYF.

Ten or more counts support this clonotype. The rearrangement links TRBV7-2 to TRBJ1-2, with TRBD1 as a possible D gene (6 bases). Germline V gene data show CDR1 as SGHTA and CDR2 as FQGNSA. The V and J ends lost 1 base and 2 bases respectively, with 11 bases between them. This CDR3 contains 15 residues. The CDR3 sequence: CASSLGGARNYGYTF. The DNA of the CDR3 is TGTGCCAGCAGCTTAGGGGGGGCACGAAACTATGGCTACACCTTC.

This chain links TRBV7-9 with TRBJ1-1, with D possibly being TRBD1 (5 bases). This CDR3 is 13 amino acids long. V was cut by 7 bases and J by 8 bases, with 17 bases left in between. Germline V gene lookup returns CDR1 SEHNR and CDR2 FQNEAQ (reference sequence). The CDR3 reads CASILGGEREAFF. In nucleotides, the CDR3 is TGTGCCAGCATCCTGGGGGGGGAGCGGGAAGCTTTCTTT.

The V and J genes are TRBV11-2 and TRBJ2-2; D might be TRBD2 (5 bases). V was cut by 5 bases and J by 2 bases, with 9 bases left in between. CDR1 and CDR2 from the germline V gene are SGHAT and FQNNGV. The CDR3 runs 14 residues. Here the CDR3 DNA reads TGTGCCAGCAGCATCGGGATCAACACCGGGGAGCTGTTTTTT. It yields the protein CASSIGINTGELFF.

The V call is TRBV12-3 or TRBV12-4, the J call TRBJ2-6; maybe TRBD1 (7 bases). Trimming removed 6 bases from V and 4 bases from J, with 13 bases in between. The CDR3 length is 15 residues. The CDR3 DNA follows: TGTGCCAGCAGAGACAGGGCGGGAGGGGCCAACGTCCTGACTTTC. This codes for CASRDRAGGANVLTF.

This chain uses TRBV9 with TRBJ2-2; perhaps TRBD1 as D (5 bases). The V end was cut by 3 bases, the J end by 0 bases, with 12 bases between. Germline V lookup: CDR1 SGDLS, CDR2 YYNGEE. CDR3 size: 16 residues. This chain's CDR3 is CASSEQGSPNTGELFF. CDR3 nucleotides: TGTGCCAGCAGCGAGCAGGGATCCCCGAACACCGGGGAGCTGTTTTTT.

The chain has TRBV11-1 and TRBJ2-3, with 10 bases identical to TRBD2. The CDR3 runs 17 residues. The V segment lost 5 bases and the J segment 5 bases; nucleotides outside the gene matches: 13. Germline CDR1 SGHAT, CDR2 FQDESV (reference sequence). CDR3 loop: CASSLKRTSGSRDTQYF. The DNA for the CDR3 is TGTGCCAGCAGCCTCAAGCGGACTAGCGGTTCTAGAGATACGCAGTATTTT.

This clonotype was observed a few times. V is TRBV12-3 or TRBV12-4 and J is TRBJ1-1, with 8 bases aligning to TRBD1. V dropped 2 bases and J dropped 3; count of bases not matched to a gene: 5. The CDR3 is made up of 15 amino acids. The CDR3 is CASSLYRGSYTEAFF. CDR3 DNA: TGTGCCAGCAGTTTATACAGGGGGAGTTACACTGAAGCTTTCTTT.

The chain carries TRBV2 and TRBJ1-3; D remains ambiguous. CDR3 length equals 14 residues. Germline CDR1 SNHLY, CDR2 FYNNEI. Trimming removed 7 bases from V and 0 bases from J, with 10 bases in between. DNA for the CDR3: TGTGCCAGCAAAGGTCCTTACTCTGGAAACACCATATATTTT. Protein: CASKGPYSGNTIYF.

This rearrangement joins TRBV28 to TRBJ2-7, with 9 nucleotides matching TRBD1. The trim removed 4 bases at V and 1 base at J, leaving 8 bases unmatched. Germline-derived CDR1 and CDR2 are MDHEN and SYDVKM. There are 16 residues in the CDR3. CDR3 DNA: TGTGCCAGCAGTTCCCTAACCGGGACAGGGTCCTACGAGCAGTACTTC. Its translation is CASSSLTGTGSYEQYF.

This clonotype was recorded a few times. CDR3 residues: CASMDLSTAGTQYF. CDR3 DNA sequence: TGTGCCAGCATGGACCTCTCCACAGCGGGGACCCAGTACTTC. The chain recombines TRBV6-1 with TRBJ2-5; perhaps TRBD2 as D (6 bases). Trimming took off 7 bases at V and 7 bases at J, with 19 bases between the two ends. The CDR3 has 14 residues. Germline V gives CDR1 MNHNS, CDR2 SASEGT.

This clonotype occurred a few times. The rearrangement joins TRBV27 to TRBJ2-1; 10 bases fit TRBD2. The trim removed 5 bases at V and 7 bases at J, leaving 11 bases unmatched. The CDR3 runs to 16 residues. From germline, CDR1 is MNHEY and CDR2 SMNVEV (reference sequence). This chain's CDR3 is CASSPPPSGSKNEQFF. The CDR3 region has the DNA TGTGCCAGCAGTCCCCCCCCTAGCGGGAGTAAAAATGAGCAGTTCTTC.

V and J are TRBV7-7 and TRBJ2-1; 12 positions agree with TRBD2. Trimming at V came to 1 base and at J to 2 bases, leaving 6 bases not matched to a gene. CDR1 is SSHAT, CDR2 FNYEAQ, per germline (reference sequence). The length of the CDR3 is 18 residues. The DNA for the CDR3 is TGTGCCAGCAGCTTAGATTCTAGCGGGGGGGCCCCCTACAATGAGCAGTTCTTC. Its translation is CASSLDSSGGAPYNEQFF.

This clonotype was recorded a few times. V is TRBV7-9 and J is TRBJ1-1; D gene ambiguous. The CDR3 consists of 12 residues. Trimming shortened V by 5 bases and J by 4 bases, and 8 bases separated the two germline ends. CDR1 is SEHNR and CDR2 is FQNEAQ in the germline V gene (reference sequence). CDR3 DNA sequence: TGTGCCAGCAGCCCCGGTGCCACTGAAGCTTTCTTT. It codes for CASSPGATEAFF. Supplemented by reference TRBV7-9 and TRBJ1-1, the full variable domain reads DTGVSQNPRHKITKRGQNVTFRCDPISEHNRLYWYRQTLGQGPEFLTYFQNEAQLEKSRLLSDRFSAERPKGSFSTLEIQRTEQGDSAMYLCASSPGATEAFFGQGTRLTVV.

The chain uses TRBV6-8 and TRBJ2-1; 9 bases fit TRBD1. Germline V gene data show CDR1 as MNHGY and CDR2 as SAAAGT. Trimming removed 7 bases from V and 13 bases from J; junction bases left unmatched: 11. This CDR3 comprises 13 residues. CDR3 sequence (DNA): TGTGCCAGCACCTCCTGGGACAGGGCGGATCAGTTCTTC. This encodes CASTSWDRADQFF.

In its sample, this clonotype was seen a few times. J is TRBJ2-2 and V is TRBV20-1; D gene unclear. The germline V and J ends were trimmed by 2 bases and 2 bases, with 12 bases remaining between them. The CDR3 spans 15 residues. Germline CDR1 and CDR2: DFQATT and SNEGSKA (reference sequence). The chain's CDR3 is CSARTSILNTGELFF. DNA for the CDR3: TGCAGTGCTAGAACTTCCATCCTCAACACCGGGGAGCTGTTTTTT.

This clonotype occurred many times. This rearrangement joins TRBV7-6 to TRBJ2-1; the D gene is possibly TRBD2 (5 bases). Germline values: CDR1 SGHVS, CDR2 FNYEAQ. The CDR3 is made up of 14 amino acids. V was clipped by 1 base and J by 8 bases, with 12 bases between them. CDR3 nucleotide sequence: TGTGCCAGCAGCTTAGGTCCGGAGGCATATGAGCAGTTCTTC. The encoded protein is CASSLGPEAYEQFF. The variable domain in full, with the rest retrieved from reference TRBV7-6 and TRBJ2-1, is GAGVSQSPRYKVTKRGQDVALRCDPISGHVSLYWYRQALGQGPEFLTYFNYEAQQDKSGLPNDRFSAERPEGSISTLTIQRTEQRDSAMYRCASSLGPEAYEQFFGPGTRLTVL.

V and J are TRBV11-2 and TRBJ1-1, with D possibly being TRBD1 (6 bases). Trimming took off 4 bases at V and 7 bases at J, with 13 bases between the two ends. The CDR3 loop spans 13 amino acids. CDR1 SGHAT and CDR2 FQNNGV come from the germline V gene. The CDR3 DNA reads TGTGCCAGCAGCTCGACAGGAGACGGTGAAGCTTTCTTT. This gives the protein CASSSTGDGEAFF.

The rearrangement links TRBV19 to TRBJ2-2; the D is unclear. Trimming stripped 4 bases from V and 5 bases from J, with 11 bases between. Germline CDR1 and CDR2: LNHDA and SQIVND (reference sequence). There are 14 residues in the CDR3. The CDR3 is CASSTKERTGELFF. CDR3 bases: TGTGCCAGTAGTACGAAAGAGAGAACCGGGGAGCTGTTTTTT.

CDR3 nucleotide sequence: TGTGCCAGCAGCTTACTAGCGGCCTACGAGCAGTACTTC. Its translation: CASSLLAAYEQYF. The chain joins TRBV7-6 to TRBJ2-7; 7 bases fit TRBD2. Germline V gene lookup returns CDR1 SGHVS and CDR2 FNYEAQ. Trimming cost V 2 bases and J 2 bases; bases outside gene matches: 0. The CDR3 runs 13 residues.